Below are 11 T cell receptor beta chains sequenced from a single sample in a study of T cells in Graves' hyperthyroidism and ophthalmopathy (dated by TCRdb to the late 2010s). Libraries were made using multiplex PCR. The sequencer was an Illumina HiSeq 2000. Amplification of TCR beta CDR3 regions was carried out from RNA transcripts. The TCR CDR3 was subjected to a first round of RT-PCR using the HTBI primer set and the Qiagen OneStep RT-PCR kit. TCRdb reprocessing: public reads trimmed at Q25 with fastp, clones called with MiXCR, in-frame beta chains kept. Records with the same CDR3 protein are collapsed into one entry carrying the most frequent genes and DNA. This sample gives a few hundred thousand distinct CDR3 sequences in total; roughly 14% of them show up just once. The ten top clones hold around 7.7% of the sample. Sequenced: blood. These receptors all stem from a woman under 30 with Graves' hyperthyroidism.

The table lists this clonotype with many counts. V and J are TRBV5-1 and TRBJ1-2; TRBD1 is a possible D gene (5 bases). This CDR3 has 16 residues. In germline, CDR1 is SGHRS, CDR2 YFSETQ. V was clipped by 1 base and J by 5 bases, with 18 bases between them. The CDR3 DNA sequence: TGCGCCAGCAGCTTGAACGATCCCGGGACGATTTATGGCTACACCTTC. This codes for CASSLNDPGTIYGYTF.

V gene TRBV5-1 combines with J gene TRBJ2-1; 12 bases align to TRBD2. CDR1 and CDR2 from the germline V gene are SGHRS and YFSETQ. This CDR3 has 16 residues. Trimming took 3 bases from V and 3 from J; bases not matched to a gene: 4. The CDR3 spells CASSSSGLAGYNEQFF. CDR3 DNA sequence: TGCGCCAGCAGCTCCTCGGGACTAGCGGGCTACAATGAGCAGTTCTTC.

In its sample, this clonotype was seen many times. This chain joins TRBV20-1 and TRBJ1-3; no definite D call. The length of the CDR3 is 13 residues. CDR1 and CDR2 (germline): DFQATT, SNEGSKA (reference sequence). V lost 0 bases and J lost 4, with 7 bases in between. The CDR3 protein is CSARDETGNTIYF. DNA for the CDR3: TGCAGTGCTAGAGATGAAACCGGAAACACCATATATTTT.

This clonotype showed up many times. This sequence joins TRBV5-8 and TRBJ2-3; weak D call: TRBD1 (6 bases). With 4 bases removed from V and 0 bases from J, the gap between germline ends came to 9 bases. CDR1 and CDR2 (germline): SGHTS, YDEGEE. The CDR3 covers 14 residues. The CDR3 spells CASSHQGSTDTQYF. CDR3 bases: TGTGCCAGCAGCCACCAGGGGAGCACAGATACGCAGTATTTT.

About this clonotype: Being one base from a much bigger clone, this may be a read error. This sequence joins TRBV12-3 or TRBV12-4 and TRBJ2-5, with D tentatively TRBD1 (6 bases). V was clipped by 5 bases and J by 8 bases, with 18 bases between them. CDR3 length equals 14 residues. The CDR3 coding sequence is TGTGCCAGCAGTAAAACGACAGGTTTCCCCACCCAGTACTTC. It encodes CASSKTTGFPTQYF.

J is TRBJ2-5 and V is TRBV24-1; D could derive from TRBD1 or TRBD2 (5 bases each). V lost 7 bases to trimming and J lost 5 bases, with 10 bases between them. Germline CDR1 is KGHDR and CDR2 is SFDVKD. This CDR3 is 12 amino acids long. CDR3 residues: CATSSGTETQYF. The CDR3 DNA sequence: TGTGCCACCAGCTCAGGGACCGAGACCCAGTACTTC.

This clonotype came up a few times. A read error may account for a junction end that differs from germline. The chain carries TRBV20-1 and TRBJ2-2, with a tentative D call TRBD2 (5 bases). The length of the CDR3 is 12 residues. Germline V gene data show CDR1 as DFQATT and CDR2 as SNEGSKA (reference sequence). The CDR3 DNA sequence: TGCAGTGCATCATCTAGAACCGGGGAGCTGGTTTTT. Translation: CSASSRTGELVF.

A note on this clonotype: A read error may explain this, as a much larger clone is one base away. The CDR3 coding sequence is TGTGCCACCAGCAGCACACAGGGAAGCTATGGCTACACCTTC. As protein: CATSSTQGSYGYTF. The chain combines TRBV15 with TRBJ1-2, with a possible D match to TRBD1 (6 bases). The V end was cut by 3 bases, the J end by 4 bases, with 12 bases between. The germline CDR1 and CDR2 sequences are LNHNV and YYDKDF (reference sequence). The CDR3 is made up of 14 amino acids.

At least ten counts were recorded for this clonotype. This sequence joins TRBV11-2 and TRBJ2-2; no reliable D call. Germline-derived CDR1 and CDR2 are SGHAT and FQNNGV. The CDR3 consists of 13 residues. The germline V and J ends were trimmed by 6 bases and 2 bases, with 7 bases remaining between them. CDR3: CASSFLNTGELFF. CDR3 coding DNA: TGTGCCAGCAGTTTTCTCAACACCGGGGAGCTGTTTTTT.

This clonotype was counted at least ten times. This chain links TRBV5-1 with TRBJ2-7; TRBD1 is a possible D gene (8 bases). The CDR3 is 13 amino acids. The V and J ends lost 1 base and 6 bases respectively, with 11 bases between them. Germline V gives CDR1 SGHRS, CDR2 YFSETQ. CDR3 region: CASSLTGGGEQYF. The DNA for the CDR3 is TGCGCCAGCAGCTTGACAGGGGGGGGCGAGCAGTACTTC.

This clonotype showed up many times. The chain couples TRBV6-2 or TRBV6-3 to TRBJ2-7; maybe TRBD2 (5 bases). Germline-derived CDR1 and CDR2 are MNHEY and SVGEGT. Trimming took 6 bases from V and 5 from J, leaving 11 bases between them. This CDR3 is 12 amino acids long. The CDR3 reads CASSPTRDEQYF. The CDR3 DNA follows: TGTGCCAGCAGCCCCACTAGGGACGAGCAGTACTTC.